A single sample is the source of the 10 T cell receptor beta chains below, sequenced in a study of blood T cell repertoires in COVID-19. Measured with immunoSEQ multiplex PCR; TCRdb has only the in-frame clones, and not every one. The sample carries over 85,000 clones, 87% recorded once. What was sequenced was peripheral blood. All receptors come from a human donor with acute or convalescent COVID-19. The donor label of this sample is uncertain.

This chain links TRBV6-5 with TRBJ2-3; D call uncertain. V was shortened by 2 bases and J by 6 bases, with 12 bases between the two germline ends. Germline CDR1 is MNHEY and CDR2 is SVGAGI. The CDR3 length is 14 residues. CDR3 coding DNA: TGTGCCAGCAGTTACGGCACAGTTTCGGATACGCAGTATTTT. This codes for CASSYGTVSDTQYF.

The V gene is TRBV5-1, the J gene TRBJ2-7, with D possibly TRBD1 on 6 matching bases. Germline lookup yields CDR1 SGHRS and CDR2 YFSETQ. Trimming shortened V by 1 base and J by 2 bases, and 10 bases separated the two germline ends. The CDR3 totals 14 residues. CDR3 sequence reads: CASSLRGTTYEQYF. In DNA, the CDR3 is TGCGCCAGCAGCTTGAGGGGGACCACCTACGAGCAGTACTTC.

The sample holds one count of this clone. The chain joins TRBV7-2 to TRBJ2-2; a weak D match, TRBD1 (5 bases). CDR3 length equals 15 residues. Germline values: CDR1 SGHTA, CDR2 FQGNSA. V shed 5 bases and J shed 4 bases, with 14 bases lying between them. The CDR3 DNA is TGTGCCAGCAGCCCCGCAGGGTCAATCACCGGGGAGCTGTTTTTT. Its translation: CASSPAGSITGELFF.

The chain employs TRBV12-3 or TRBV12-4 and TRBJ2-1; the D is unclear. The CDR3 is 10 amino acids. Trimming stripped 8 bases from V and 4 bases from J, with 3 bases between. The CDR3: CASAYNEQFF. DNA for the CDR3: TGTGCCAGCGCGTACAATGAGCAGTTCTTC.

This chain connects TRBV3-1 (or the pseudogene TRBV3-2) to TRBJ2-2; tentative D call: TRBD1 (6 bases). CDR1 and CDR2 (germline): LGHDT, YNNKEL (reference sequence). The CDR3 contains 14 residues. Trimming took off 4 bases at V and 7 bases at J, with 13 bases between the two ends. CDR3 amino acids: CASSPLQGVGELFF. DNA of the CDR3: TGTGCCAGCAGCCCCTTACAGGGAGTCGGGGAGCTGTTTTTT.

The chain employs TRBV9 and TRBJ1-4; TRBD1 matches at 7 bases. V lost 2 bases to trimming and J lost 0 bases; unmatched junction nucleotides: 4. There are 16 residues in the CDR3. Germline assignment: CDR1 SGDLS and CDR2 YYNGEE. This CDR3 is CASSVGTAATNEKLFF. The CDR3 DNA follows: TGTGCCAGCAGCGTCGGGACAGCTGCAACTAATGAAAAACTGTTTTTT.

The V and J genes are TRBV9 and TRBJ2-3; 9 bases fit TRBD2. Germline lookup yields CDR1 SGDLS and CDR2 YYNGEE. The J segment lost 1 base and the V segment lost 1 base, leaving 1 base of the junction unmatched. The CDR3 runs 15 residues. As DNA, the CDR3 is TGTGCCAGCAGCGTACGACTAGCGGGCACAGATACGCAGTATTTT. This gives the protein CASSVRLAGTDTQYF.

As concerns this clone: The junction departs from germline at one end; a sequencing error may be responsible. J is TRBJ2-6 and V is TRBV7-7, with 7 positions matching TRBD1. The CDR3 loop spans 17 amino acids. In germline, CDR1 is SSHAT, CDR2 FNYEAQ (reference sequence). CDR3 DNA: TGTGCTAGCAGCTTGGCAGGGGGTGGAACTGGGGCCAACGTCCTGACTTTC. The encoded protein is CASSLAGGGTGANVLTF.

This chain links TRBV25-1 with TRBJ1-2; 7 nucleotides agree with TRBD1. Trimming took 4 bases from V and 3 from J; bases not matched to a gene: 5. Germline CDR1 is MGHDK and CDR2 is SYGVNS. The CDR3 is 14 amino acids. The CDR3 bases are TGTGCCAGCAGTGCGACAGGGTGGCACTATGGCTACACCTTC. Its translation: CASSATGWHYGYTF.

The rearrangement joins TRBV10-3 to TRBJ2-7; maybe TRBD1 (6 bases). CDR1 is ENHRY and CDR2 is SYGVKD in the germline V gene. The CDR3 runs to 12 residues. V shed 4 bases and J shed 5 bases, with 9 bases lying between them. CDR3 amino acids: CAISVNRDEQYF. Written as DNA, the CDR3 is TGTGCCATCAGTGTGAACAGGGACGAGCAGTACTTC.